The 14 T cell receptor beta chains listed next were all sequenced from one sample in a study of cytomegalovirus exposure and HLA in healthy donors. Amplification used 60 Vbeta primers and 13 Jbeta primers. Assay used: immunoSEQ multiplex PCR; TCRdb lists only in-frame clones, some missing. This sample yields approximately 86,000 clones, of which around 85% are seen a single time; 6% to 7.5% belongs to the top ten. The sample comprised PBMCs. These receptors came from a man aged 35-49 years in good health and CMV-seropositive.

This clone showed up just a few times. This chain uses TRBV7-2 with TRBJ2-1, with TRBD1 matching 9 bases. V lost 4 bases and J lost 3; bases outside the gene matches: 4. The V gene's germline CDR1 is SGHTA and CDR2 FQGNSA. The CDR3 consists of 15 residues. This CDR3 reads CASSSTGGDYNEQFF. In DNA form, the CDR3 reads TGTGCCAGCAGCTCTACAGGGGGCGACTACAATGAGCAGTTCTTC.

The chain links TRBV7-9 to TRBJ1-1; D is unresolved. This CDR3 comprises 14 residues. Germline CDR1 reads SEHNR; CDR2 reads FQNEAQ (reference sequence). V was clipped by 4 bases and J by 5 bases, with 14 bases between them. CDR3 coding DNA: TGTGCCAGCAGCTCCGGTAGCCGATCAACTGAAGCTTTCTTT. It translates to CASSSGSRSTEAFF.

The chain has TRBV28 and TRBJ1-6; tentatively, D is TRBD1 (6 bases). The CDR3 consists of 14 residues. Looked up from germline, CDR1 is MDHEN and CDR2 is SYDVKM. The V end lost 1 base, the J end lost 9 bases, and 10 bases lay between the germline ends. The CDR3 DNA is TGTGCCAGCAGTTTATCGGGGGGCATTTCACCCCTCCACTTT. This codes for CASSLSGGISPLHF. The full variable domain, in which reference TRBV28 and TRBJ1-6 provide the parts outside the CDR3, is DVKVTQSSRYLVKRTGEKVFLECVQDMDHENMFWYRQDPGLGLRLIYFSYDVKMKEKGDIPEGYSVSREKKERFSLILESASTNQTSMYLCASSLSGGISPLHFGNGTRLTVT.

The CDR3 DNA sequence: TGTGCCATCAGTGGATCAGGCTACGAGCAGTACTTC. It is translated as CAISGSGYEQYF. The genes are TRBV10-3 and TRBJ2-7; D is unresolved. Germline V gene sequence: CDR1 ENHRY, CDR2 SYGVKD. CDR3 length: 12 amino acids. V was clipped by 4 bases and J by 3 bases, with 7 bases between them.

The rearrangement uses TRBV28 and TRBJ2-3; 12 bases fit TRBD2. The CDR3 is 16 amino acids. The V gene end was trimmed by 11 bases and the J gene end by 3 bases; junction bases not matched to a gene: 12. Per the germline V gene, CDR1 is MDHEN and CDR2 is SYDVKM. CDR3 region: CARPSSGGAVTDTQYF. Written as DNA, the CDR3 is TGTGCCCGTCCCTCTAGCGGGGGGGCTGTTACAGATACGCAGTATTTT. The variable domain in full, with the rest retrieved from reference TRBV28 and TRBJ2-3, is DVKVTQSSRYLVKRTGEKVFLECVQDMDHENMFWYRQDPGLGLRLIYFSYDVKMKEKGDIPEGYSVSREKKERFSLILESASTNQTSMYLCARPSSGGAVTDTQYFGPGTRLTVL.

Within the sample, this clone is medium-sized. V and J are TRBV10-1 and TRBJ2-5; D is possibly TRBD1 (5 bases). The CDR3 is 13 amino acids. Germline-derived CDR1 and CDR2 are WNHNN and SYGVQD (reference sequence). Trimming removed 2 bases at V and 2 bases at J, with 6 bases between. For the CDR3, the DNA is TGCGCCAGCAGTGAGAACAGGCAAGAGACCCAGTACTTC. Translated: CASSENRQETQYF.

This sequence joins TRBV7-9 and TRBJ1-1; D call uncertain. Germline V gene data show CDR1 as SEHNR and CDR2 as FQNEAQ (reference sequence). V was pared by 2 bases and J by 6 bases, with 10 bases between. The CDR3 covers 13 residues. The CDR3 spells CASSLRGFAEAFF. The CDR3 nucleotides are TGTGCCAGCAGCTTAAGAGGGTTCGCTGAAGCTTTCTTT.

CDR3 in DNA: TGTGCCAGCAGCAGGGGACAGAGGAACACTGAAGCTTTCTTT. Amino acids: CASSRGQRNTEAFF. This sequence joins TRBV6-6 and TRBJ1-1; 7 bases fit TRBD1. V gave up 6 bases and J gave up 1 base; unmatched junction bases: 5. This CDR3 is 14 amino acids long. Germline V gives CDR1 MNHNY, CDR2 SVGAGI (reference sequence).

The chain recombines TRBV20-1 with TRBJ2-7; a possible D gene is TRBD1 (5 bases). Trimming took off 5 bases at V and 6 bases at J, with 11 bases between the two ends. The CDR3 has 11 amino acids. Per germline, CDR1 DFQATT and CDR2 SNEGSKA (reference sequence). CDR3 sequence reads: CSAAQVPEQYF. CDR3 sequence (DNA): TGCAGTGCTGCACAGGTTCCCGAGCAGTACTTC.

The rearrangement uses TRBV2 and TRBJ2-5, with TRBD2 identical over 9 bases. Trimming cost V 6 bases and J 4 bases; bases outside gene matches: 9. CDR1 is SNHLY and CDR2 is FYNNEI in the germline V gene. The CDR3 runs 15 residues. The CDR3 nucleotides are TGTGCCAGCAGCCTAGCGGGAAGAATAGGAGAGACCCAGTACTTC. It is translated as CASSLAGRIGETQYF.

The rearrangement uses TRBV5-1 and TRBJ1-2; 7 bases match TRBD1. The CDR3 is made up of 13 amino acids. Germline CDR1 SGHRS, CDR2 YFSETQ. V lost 2 bases, J lost 8 bases, and 6 bases stayed unmatched. CDR3 sequence (DNA): TGCGCCAGCAGCTTAAAGGGGGCCGACGGCTACACCTTC. This translates into CASSLKGADGYTF.

The gene calls are TRBV27 and TRBJ2-5; 7 bases map to TRBD2. The length of the CDR3 is 15 residues. Trimming cost V 5 bases and J 1 base; bases outside gene matches: 7. Germline lookup yields CDR1 MNHEY and CDR2 SMNVEV (reference sequence). The CDR3 sequence: CASSPQLATQETQYF. The CDR3 DNA reads as TGTGCCAGCAGTCCCCAACTAGCGACCCAAGAGACCCAGTACTTC.

The chain combines TRBV5-1 with TRBJ2-1, with 16 bases fitting TRBD2. Germline V lookup: CDR1 SGHRS, CDR2 YFSETQ. V lost 8 bases to trimming and J lost 4 bases; unmatched junction nucleotides: 9. The CDR3 is 17 amino acids. This CDR3 is CASGGTSGRADYNEQFF. The CDR3 DNA sequence: TGCGCCAGTGGCGGGACTAGCGGGAGGGCCGATTACAATGAGCAGTTCTTC.

This chain connects TRBV7-8 to TRBJ2-1; 7 bases match TRBD1. Trimming removed 5 bases from V and 4 bases from J; junction bases left unmatched: 8. The CDR3 runs to 15 residues. The germline CDR1 and CDR2 sequences are SGHVS and FQNEAQ. The DNA for the CDR3 is TGTGCCAGCAGCCTGACAGGGACCATTTACAATGAGCAGTTCTTC. Translating it yields CASSLTGTIYNEQFF.